This T cell receptor (beta chain) was found in a study of blood T cell repertoires in COVID-19. Study information: Donors in the United States, Italy and Spain gave samples during acute or convalescent COVID-19. Sources were T cells, B-cell-depleted T cells, or PBMCs; the material itself was cDNA or gDNA.

This clone came up once. Produced via immunoSEQ multiplex PCR; TCRdb's table is partial and in-frame only. The sample records under 85,000 clones, about 89% being singletons. The CDR3 contains 16 residues. V gene TRBV21-1 combines with J gene TRBJ1-3. TRBV21-1 is designated a pseudogene. The sample consisted of peripheral blood. The source is a man between 65 and 80 years old with active or convalescent COVID-19. Here the CDR3 DNA reads TGTGCCAGCAGTAAAACGTCGGGTTGTTTTGGAAACACCATATATTTT. It is translated as CASSKTSGCFGNTIYF.